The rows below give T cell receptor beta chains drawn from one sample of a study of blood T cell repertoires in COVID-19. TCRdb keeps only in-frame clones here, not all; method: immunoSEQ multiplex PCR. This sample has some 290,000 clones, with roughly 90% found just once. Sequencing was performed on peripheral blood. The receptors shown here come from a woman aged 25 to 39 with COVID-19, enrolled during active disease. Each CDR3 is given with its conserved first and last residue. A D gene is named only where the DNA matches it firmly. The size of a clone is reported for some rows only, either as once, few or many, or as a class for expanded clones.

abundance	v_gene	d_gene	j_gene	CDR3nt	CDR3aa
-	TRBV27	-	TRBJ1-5	TGTGCCAGCTGGGAGGGATGGGGCAATCAGCCCCAGCATTTT	CASWEGWGNQPQHF
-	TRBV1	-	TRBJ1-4	TGCACCAGCAGCCAAGCCGCTCCGGGACAGGCGTCATTAGGGGCTAATGAAAAACTGTTTTTT	CTSSQAAPGQASLGANEKLFF
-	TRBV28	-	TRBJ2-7	TGTGCCAGCGCAACACCTACAGGGTTGGTCTACGAGCAGTACTTC	CASATPTGLVYEQYF
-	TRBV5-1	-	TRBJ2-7	TGCGCCAGCAGCTCTGACTCATACTCCTACGAGCAGTACTTC	CASSSDSYSYEQYF
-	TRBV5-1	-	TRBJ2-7	TGCGCCAGCAGCTTGGCCGTGTCCTACGAGCAGTACTTC	CASSLAVSYEQYF
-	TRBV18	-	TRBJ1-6	TGTGCCAGCTCACAGAGCATACGGGGTTCACCCCTCCACTTT	CASSQSIRGSPLHF
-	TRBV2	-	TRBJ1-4	TGTGCCAGCAGTGTTGGGGGGGAGGGGACTAATGAAAAACTGTTTTTT	CASSVGGEGTNEKLFF
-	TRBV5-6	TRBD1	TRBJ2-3	TGTGCCAGCAGCGCCGGACAGGGAAGTATTCCCACAGATACGCAGTATTTT	CASSAGQGSIPTDTQYF
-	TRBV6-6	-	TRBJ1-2	TGTGCCAGCAGTACCCTCGCAGGGCTCTATGGCTACACCTTC	CASSTLAGLYGYTF
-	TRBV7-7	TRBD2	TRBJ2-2	TGTGCCAGCAGCTTAAGTAGCGGGGGGCCATACCCCGGGGAGCTGTTTTTT	CASSLSSGGPYPGELFF
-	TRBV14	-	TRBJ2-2	TGTGCCAGCAGCCGGAACCTAGTGATCGGGGAGCTGTTTTTT	CASSRNLVIGELFF
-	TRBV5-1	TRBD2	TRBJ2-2	TGCGCCAGCAGCCTAGAGCGGGGGGCCGACACCGGGGAGCTGTTTTTT	CASSLERGADTGELFF
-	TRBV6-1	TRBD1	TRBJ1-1	TGTGCCAGCAGTGAATTCGGGCCCCAGGGGGGCACTGAAGCTTTCTTT	CASSEFGPQGGTEAFF
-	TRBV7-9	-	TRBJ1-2	TGTGCCAGCAGCTTAGCGGCGGGGTTGTCTGGCTACACCTTC	CASSLAAGLSGYTF
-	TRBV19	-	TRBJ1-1	TGTGCCAGTAGCCGGACAGCTGAGGGAATGAACACTGAAGCTTTCTTT	CASSRTAEGMNTEAFF
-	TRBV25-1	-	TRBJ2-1	TGTGCCAGCAGTGAGGTAACAGGGACGGCTGAGCAGTTCTTC	CASSEVTGTAEQFF
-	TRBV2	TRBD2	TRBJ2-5	TGTGCCAGCAGCTCTGTCTTCAAACTAGCGGATAAAGAGACCCAGTACTTC	CASSSVFKLADKETQYF
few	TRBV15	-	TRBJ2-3	TGTGCCACCAGCAGAGAGTCGACTAGTAGCACAGATACGCAGTATTTT	CATSRESTSSTDTQYF
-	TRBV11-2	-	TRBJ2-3	TGTGCCAGCAGCCCTCGTGGGGGGACCACAGATACGCAGTATTTT	CASSPRGGTTDTQYF
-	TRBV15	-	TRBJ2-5	TGTGCCACGGGGGGACAGATCCAAGAGACCCAGTACTTC	CATGGQIQETQYF
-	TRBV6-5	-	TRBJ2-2	TGTGCCAGCAGTCCCCAGAGTGGAGGCGGGGAGCTGTTTTTT	CASSPQSGGGELFF
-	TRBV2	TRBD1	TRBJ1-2	TGTGCCAGCGGTCTTTCAGGGGGCTCCAACTATGGCTACACCTTC	CASGLSGGSNYGYTF
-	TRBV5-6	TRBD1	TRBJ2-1	TGTGCCAGCAGTGATACAGGGGACAATGAGCAGTTCTTC	CASSDTGDNEQFF
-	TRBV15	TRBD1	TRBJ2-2	TGTGCCACCAGCGAAGTCGGGACAGAGTATCACACCGGGGAGCTGTTTTTT	CATSEVGTEYHTGELFF
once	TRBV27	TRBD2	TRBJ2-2	TGTGCCAGCAGAGCGGGAAACACCGGGGAGCTGTTTTTT	CASRAGNTGELFF